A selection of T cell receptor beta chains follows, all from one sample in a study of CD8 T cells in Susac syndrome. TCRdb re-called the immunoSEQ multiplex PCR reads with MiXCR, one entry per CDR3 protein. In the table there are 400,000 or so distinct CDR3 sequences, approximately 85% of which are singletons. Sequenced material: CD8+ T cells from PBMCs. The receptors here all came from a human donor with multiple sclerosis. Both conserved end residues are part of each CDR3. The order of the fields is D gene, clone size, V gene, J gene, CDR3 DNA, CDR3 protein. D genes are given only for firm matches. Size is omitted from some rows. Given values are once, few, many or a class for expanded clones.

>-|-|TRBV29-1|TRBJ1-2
TGCAGCGTTCAGACGGGAAACTATGGCTACACCTTC
CSVQTGNYGYTF
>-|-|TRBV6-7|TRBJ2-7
TGTGCCAGCAGTAGGTACAAGACCTACGAGCAGTACTTC
CASSRYKTYEQYF
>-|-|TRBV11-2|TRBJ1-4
TGTGCCAGCAGCTTAGTAGGACGGATCGCAACTAATGAAAAACTGTTTTTT
CASSLVGRIATNEKLFF
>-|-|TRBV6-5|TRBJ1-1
TGTGCCAGCAGTTACATAGCAGGGTGGGGCGTGAACACTGAAGCTTTCTTT
CASSYIAGWGVNTEAFF
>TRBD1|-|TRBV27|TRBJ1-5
TGTGCCAGCAGTCCCGACAGGGGCCTGGGACAGCCCCAGCATTTT
CASSPDRGLGQPQHF
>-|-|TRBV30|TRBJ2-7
TGTGCCTGGAGCGAAAGGTATTTTCCCCAATACGAGCAGTACTTC
CAWSERYFPQYEQYF
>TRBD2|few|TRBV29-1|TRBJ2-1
TGCAGCGTTCCCGGCGGACTAGCGGGGGGGGGCAATGAGCAGTTCTTC
CSVPGGLAGGGNEQFF
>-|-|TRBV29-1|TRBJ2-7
TGCAGCGTTGAGGACTACGAGCAGTACTTC
CSVEDYEQYF
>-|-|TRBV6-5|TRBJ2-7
TGTGCCAGCAGTTATCGCCAGGCGGCCTACGAGCAGTACTTC
CASSYRQAAYEQYF
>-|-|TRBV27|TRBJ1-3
TGTGCCAGCAGTTCAGGGGACAACTTTCCTGGAAACACCATATATTTT
CASSSGDNFPGNTIYF
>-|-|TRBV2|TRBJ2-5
TGTGCCAGCACCCCCCAAGAGACCCAGTACTTC
CASTPQETQYF
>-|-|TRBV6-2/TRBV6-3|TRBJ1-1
TGTGCCAGCAGCCTTCCCCAGACAGAAGCTTTCTTT
CASSLPQTEAFF
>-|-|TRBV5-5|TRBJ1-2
TGTGCCAGCAGCTTAGGTCAGGGACTTGATGGCTACACCTTC
CASSLGQGLDGYTF
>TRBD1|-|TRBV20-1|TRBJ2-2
TGCAGTGCTACCGGGACAGGGGGCGAGGAGCTGTTTTTT
CSATGTGGEELFF
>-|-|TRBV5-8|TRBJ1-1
TGTGCCAGCAGCTTGCACTGGTGGTGGGGATTTAGTGCTTTCTTT
CASSLHWWWGFSAFF
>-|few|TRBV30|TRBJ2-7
TGTGCCTGGGGGGCCGCATACGAGCAGTACTTC
CAWGAAYEQYF
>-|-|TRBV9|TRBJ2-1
TGTGCCAGCAGCGTAGATGGGGATTACAATGAGCAGTTCTTC
CASSVDGDYNEQFF
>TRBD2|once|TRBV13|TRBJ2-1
TGTGCCAGCAGCTTAGCTGCGACTAGCGGGGTATCTGGTCCGTACAATGAGCAGTTCTTC
CASSLAATSGVSGPYNEQFF
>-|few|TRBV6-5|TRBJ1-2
TGTGCCAGCAGTACCGGCTATGGCTACACCTTC
CASSTGYGYTF
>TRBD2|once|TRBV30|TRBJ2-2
TGTGCCTGTGCCTTGGGGGGGACCGGGGAGCTGTTTTTT
CACALGGTGELFF
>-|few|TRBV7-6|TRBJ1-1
TGTGCCAGCGGGAACGCTCGTGAAGCTTTCTTT
CASGNAREAFF
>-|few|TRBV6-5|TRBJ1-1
TGTGCCAGCAGTTACTCCGGGGGAATCACTGAAGCTTTCTTT
CASSYSGGITEAFF
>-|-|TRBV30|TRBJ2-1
TGTGCCTGGAGTGAAGGAAACTACAATGAGCAGTTCTTC
CAWSEGNYNEQFF